This record covers a single T cell receptor (beta chain). The same CDR3 arises from other DNA sequences in this sample as well. The record originates from a study of shared T cell receptors in the human thymus. The assay was immunoSEQ multiplex PCR, and TCRdb's table has in-frame clones only and misses some. The table has about 660,000 clones, roughly 88% seen once. The germline gives CDR1 MNHEY, CDR2 SVGAGI. CDR3 length: 15 amino acids. V lost 0 bases, J lost 4 bases, and 1 base stayed unmatched. These same records also appear under a second study, on human thymus T cells. That work states: There appeared to be biased usage of V and J genes in thymic and blood repertoires. Related studies noted strongly shared thymic repertoires across unrelated people.

Sequenced: thymocytes. This TCR was sampled from a boy younger than two with a congenital heart defect. This chain links TRBV6-5 with TRBJ2-2, with 8 positions matching TRBD2. Written as DNA, the CDR3 is TGTGCCAGCAGTTACTCCGGGAGGGGCACCGGGGAGCTGTTTTTT. Its protein product is CASSYSGRGTGELFF.